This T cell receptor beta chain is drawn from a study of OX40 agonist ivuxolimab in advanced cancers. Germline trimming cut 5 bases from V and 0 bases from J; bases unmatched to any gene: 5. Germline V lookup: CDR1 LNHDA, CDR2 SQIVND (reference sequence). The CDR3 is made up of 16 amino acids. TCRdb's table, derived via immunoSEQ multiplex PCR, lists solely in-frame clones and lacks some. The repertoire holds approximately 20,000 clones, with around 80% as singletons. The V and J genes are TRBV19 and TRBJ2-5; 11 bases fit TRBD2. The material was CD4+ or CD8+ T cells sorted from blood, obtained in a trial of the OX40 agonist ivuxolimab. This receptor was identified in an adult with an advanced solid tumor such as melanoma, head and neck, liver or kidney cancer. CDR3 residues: CASSERLAGYQETQYF. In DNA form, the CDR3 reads TGTGCCAGTAGTGAAAGACTAGCGGGGTACCAAGAGACCCAGTACTTC.